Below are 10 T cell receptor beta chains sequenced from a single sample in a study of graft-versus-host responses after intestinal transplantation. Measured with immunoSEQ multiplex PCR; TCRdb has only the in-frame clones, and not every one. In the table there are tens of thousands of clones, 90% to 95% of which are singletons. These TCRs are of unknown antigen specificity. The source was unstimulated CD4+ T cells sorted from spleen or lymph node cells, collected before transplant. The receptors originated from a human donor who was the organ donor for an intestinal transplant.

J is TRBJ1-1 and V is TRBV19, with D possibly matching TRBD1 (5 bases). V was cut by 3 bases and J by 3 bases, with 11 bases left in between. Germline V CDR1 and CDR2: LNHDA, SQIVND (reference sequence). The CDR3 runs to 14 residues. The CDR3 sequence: CASSIARRDTEAFF. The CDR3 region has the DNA TGTGCCAGTAGTATCGCGCGCAGGGACACTGAAGCTTTCTTT.

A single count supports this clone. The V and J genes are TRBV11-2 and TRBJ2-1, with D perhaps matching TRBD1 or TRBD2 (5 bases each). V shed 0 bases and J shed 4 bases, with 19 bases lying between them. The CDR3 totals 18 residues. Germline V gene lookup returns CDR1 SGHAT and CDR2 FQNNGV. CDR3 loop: CASSLDRGAASGYNEQFF. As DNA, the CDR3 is TGTGCCAGCAGCTTAGATAGAGGGGCTGCCTCGGGATACAATGAGCAGTTCTTC.

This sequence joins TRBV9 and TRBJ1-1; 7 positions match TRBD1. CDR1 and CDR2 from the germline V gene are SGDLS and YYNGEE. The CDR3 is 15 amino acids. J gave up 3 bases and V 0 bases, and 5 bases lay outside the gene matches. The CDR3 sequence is CASSVGQGTDTEAFF. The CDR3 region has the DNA TGTGCCAGCAGCGTAGGCCAGGGGACAGACACTGAAGCTTTCTTT.

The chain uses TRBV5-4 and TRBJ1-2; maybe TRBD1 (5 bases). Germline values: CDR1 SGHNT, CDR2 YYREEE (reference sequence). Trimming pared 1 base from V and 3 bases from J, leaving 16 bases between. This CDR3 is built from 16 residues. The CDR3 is CASSLFFRKQDYGYTF. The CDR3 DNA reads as TGTGCCAGCAGCTTGTTTTTCCGTAAACAGGACTATGGCTACACCTTC.

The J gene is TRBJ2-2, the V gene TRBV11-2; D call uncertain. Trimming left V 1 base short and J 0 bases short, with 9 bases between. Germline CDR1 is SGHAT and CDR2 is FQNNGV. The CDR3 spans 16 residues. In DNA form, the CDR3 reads TGTGCCAGCAGCTTAGGGGTAGTGGCGAACACCGGGGAGCTGTTTTTT. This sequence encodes CASSLGVVANTGELFF.

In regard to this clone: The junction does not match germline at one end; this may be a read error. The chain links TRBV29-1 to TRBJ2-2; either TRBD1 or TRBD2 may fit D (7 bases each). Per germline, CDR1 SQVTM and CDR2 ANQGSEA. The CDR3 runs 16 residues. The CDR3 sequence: CSVEEDRSGGTGELFF. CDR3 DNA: TGCAGCGTCGAAGAGGACAGGTCGGGGGGAACCGGGGAGCTGTTTTTT.

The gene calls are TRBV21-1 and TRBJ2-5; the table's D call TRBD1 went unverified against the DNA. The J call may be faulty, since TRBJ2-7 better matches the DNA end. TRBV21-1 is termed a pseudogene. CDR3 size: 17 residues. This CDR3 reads CASSKLRTELPSYEQYF. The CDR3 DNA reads TGTGCCAGCAGCAAACTTAGGACAGAATTACCCTCCTACGAGCAGTACTTC.

In DNA form, the CDR3 reads TGTGCCAGCAGCAAAGAGGGGGGACGGTCCTATGGCTACACCTTC. This sequence encodes CASSKEGGRSYGYTF. V is TRBV5-4 and J is TRBJ1-2; a weak D match, TRBD1 (6 bases). The CDR3 has 15 amino acids. V lost 4 bases, J lost 4 bases, and 17 bases lay in between. From germline, CDR1 is SGHNT and CDR2 YYREEE (reference sequence).

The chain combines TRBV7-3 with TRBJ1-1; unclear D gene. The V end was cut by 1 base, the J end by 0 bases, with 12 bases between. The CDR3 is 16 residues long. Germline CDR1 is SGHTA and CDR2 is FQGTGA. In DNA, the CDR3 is TGTGCCAGCAGCTTAATTCAGTCTTATTTGAACACTGAAGCTTTCTTT. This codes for CASSLIQSYLNTEAFF.

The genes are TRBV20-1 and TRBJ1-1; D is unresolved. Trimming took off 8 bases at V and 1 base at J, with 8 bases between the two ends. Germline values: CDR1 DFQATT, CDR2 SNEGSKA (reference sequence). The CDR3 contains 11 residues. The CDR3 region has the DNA TGCAGTACGAGGCAGAACACTGAAGCTTTCTTT. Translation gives CSTRQNTEAFF.